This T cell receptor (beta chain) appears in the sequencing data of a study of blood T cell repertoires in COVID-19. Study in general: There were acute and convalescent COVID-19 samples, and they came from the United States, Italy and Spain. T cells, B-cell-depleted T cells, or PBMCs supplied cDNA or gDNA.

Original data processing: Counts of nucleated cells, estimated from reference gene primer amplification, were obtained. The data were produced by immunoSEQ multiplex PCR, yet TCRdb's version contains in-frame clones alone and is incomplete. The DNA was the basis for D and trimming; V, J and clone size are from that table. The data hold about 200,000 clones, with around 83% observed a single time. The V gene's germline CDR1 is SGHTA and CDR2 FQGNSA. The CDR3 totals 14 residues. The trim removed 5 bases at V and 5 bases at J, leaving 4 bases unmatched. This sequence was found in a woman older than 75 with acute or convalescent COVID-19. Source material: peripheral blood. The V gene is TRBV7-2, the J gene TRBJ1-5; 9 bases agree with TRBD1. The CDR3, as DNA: TGTGCCAGCAGCGCCCGGACAGGGGATCAGCCCCAGCATTTT. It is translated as CASSARTGDQPQHF. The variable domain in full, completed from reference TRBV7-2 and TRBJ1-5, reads GAGVSQSPSNKVTEKGKDVELRCDPISGHTALYWYRQSLGQGLEFLIYFQGNSAPDKSGLPSDRFSAERTGGSVSTLTIQRTQQEDSAVYLCASSARTGDQPQHFGDGTRLSIL.